The clone carrying this T cell receptor (beta chain) was seen a few times. The CDR3 loop spans 16 amino acids. TCRdb itself ran the 5' RACE reads through MiXCR, one entry per CDR3 protein. The sample has 85,000 to 130,000 distinct CDR3 sequences, 11% seen once. The sample is drawn from a study of T-cell memory formation after mild COVID-19. Sequencing was performed on PBMCs or a T cell subset sorted from them (not recorded which). The receptor was derived from a man aged 18 to 30 who had mild COVID-19 (a few samples of this study predate the infection). Cell type and time point are not known. V gene TRBV21-1 combines with J gene TRBJ2-3; TRBD2, the table's D call, lacks a check against the DNA. TRBV21-1 is tagged as a pseudogene. The CDR3 DNA reads as TGTGCCAGCAGCGCCGGACTAGCGGGGTGCGGAGATACGCAGTATTTT. It is translated as CASSAGLAGCGDTQYF.